This TCR beta chain was captured in a study of blood T cells in healthy people across ages. Primers used in a second PCR of about 6 to 11 cycles were a sample-barcoded 5' primer and a J-beta primer mix. TCRdb passed the 5' RACE reads through MiXCR, listing each CDR3 protein once. The sample contains 540,000 or so distinct CDR3 sequences, about 25% of which appear only once. Per germline, CDR1 SNHLY and CDR2 FYNNEI. This CDR3 region has 16 residues. V lost 5 bases and J lost 0, with 15 bases in between. For this clonotype: Its antigen remains unidentified.

The study, taken as a whole, reports: Naive and antigen-experienced cells could not be conclusively compared, given unsorted PBMCs. Long-lived donors had more naive CD4+ cells and higher diversity than aged donors.

The sequence came from a woman between 65 and 79 years old in good health. Source material: blood. V gene TRBV2 combines with J gene TRBJ2-3; tentatively, D is TRBD1 (6 bases). CDR3 DNA: TGTGCCAGCAGTCCGCCTCAGGGGATTAGCACAGATACGCAGTATTTT. Amino acids: CASSPPQGISTDTQYF.